Reported below is one T cell receptor beta chain. No antigen is known for it. These data belong to a study of shared clonotypes between healthy human individuals. Across the whole study: Aged between 18 and 49, the donors were a couple of women and three men. Study-level points and caveats: Researchers sampled only blood; tissue repertoires likely differ.

The deep-level immunoSEQ assay was used. This table comes from immunoSEQ multiplex PCR, and its TCRdb copy is limited to in-frame clones, with some not included. The sample lists some 1.5 million clones, around 98% occurring once. CDR1 is MNHEY and CDR2 is SMNVEV in the germline V gene (reference sequence). CDR3 length: 10 residues. Trimming removed 11 bases from V and 8 bases from J, with 10 bases in between. Input material: naive CD4+ T cells sorted from blood. Indicated subset: CD45RA+ positively selected. This sequence originates from a man aged 30-40 years in good health. J is TRBJ1-5 and V is TRBV27; D is ambiguous. CDR3 sequence: CAREEEPQHF. The CDR3 DNA follows: TGTGCCCGGGAAGAGGAGCCCCAGCATTTT.